Following are 30 T cell receptor beta chains from one sample sequenced in a study of PD-1 blockade in classical Hodgkin lymphoma. Only in-frame clones appear in the TCRdb table, and some are missing; sequencing was by immunoSEQ multiplex PCR. Of 40,000 or so clones listed, around 78% are singletons. Every patient had relapsed following autologous stem cell transplantation, and cohorts differed in brentuximab vedotin exposure. This specimen was peripheral blood mononuclear cells (PBMCs), taken at baseline. These receptors were obtained from a human donor with classical Hodgkin lymphoma.

V usage is TRBV14 and J usage is TRBJ2-3; D remains ambiguous. The ends were cut back, 5 bases at V and 1 base at J, with 10 bases in the middle. Looked up from germline, CDR1 is SGHDN and CDR2 is FVKESK. The CDR3 loop spans 14 amino acids. The CDR3 DNA sequence: TGTGCCAGCAGCATGGGCATCGGCACAGATACGCAGTATTTT. As protein: CASSMGIGTDTQYF. The full variable domain, completed using reference TRBV14 and TRBJ2-3, is EAGVTQFPSHSVIEKGQTVTLRCDPISGHDNLYWYRRVMGKEIKFLLHFVKESKQDESGMPNNRFLAERTGGTYSTLKVQPAELEDSGVYFCASSMGIGTDTQYFGPGTRLTVL.

This clone turned up a few times. This chain links TRBV5-4 with TRBJ2-7; no clear D. The CDR3 length is 16 residues. The germline V gene has CDR1 SGHNT and CDR2 YYREEE (reference sequence). V lost 0 bases to trimming and J lost 0 bases, with 13 bases between them. This CDR3 is CASSLVGAGISYEQYF. In DNA form, the CDR3 reads TGTGCCAGCAGCTTGGTTGGAGCTGGGATCTCCTACGAGCAGTACTTC.

The rearrangement uses TRBV27 and TRBJ2-7, with TRBD1 matching 8 bases. V lost 5 bases to trimming and J lost 4 bases; unmatched junction nucleotides: 10. Germline-derived CDR1 and CDR2 are MNHEY and SMNVEV (reference sequence). This CDR3 contains 15 residues. In nucleotides, the CDR3 is TGTGCCAGCAGTATCCCTGGACAGGGAATGTACGAGCAGTACTTC. Its translation is CASSIPGQGMYEQYF.

This clone was detected a few times. V and J are TRBV7-2 and TRBJ1-6, with no clear D. Between the trimmed V and J ends, which lost 0 bases and 5 bases, there was a span of 8 bases. Germline CDR1 and CDR2: SGHTA and FQGNSA. There are 15 residues in the CDR3. CDR3: CASSLARRDNSPLHF. DNA for the CDR3: TGTGCCAGCAGCTTAGCTCGTAGGGATAATTCACCCCTCCACTTT.

This chain joins TRBV4-3 and TRBJ2-2; D call uncertain. V dropped 4 bases and J dropped 5 bases, with 11 bases sitting between them. The CDR3 spans 14 residues. Germline V gene lookup returns CDR1 LGHNA and CDR2 YSLEER. The CDR3 protein is CASSPVLGTGELFF. DNA for the CDR3: TGCGCCAGCAGCCCCGTCCTGGGAACCGGGGAGCTGTTTTTT.

The chain is built from TRBV4-1 and TRBJ2-1; D possibly corresponds to TRBD2 (6 bases). Germline CDR1 is MGHRA and CDR2 is YSYEKL. V was clipped by 4 bases and J by 9 bases, with 10 bases between them. CDR3 length: 12 amino acids. The CDR3 nucleotides are TGCGCCAGCAGCCGGGTGGGGGGTGAGCAGTTCTTC. Translation: CASSRVGGEQFF.

This clone showed up just a few times. The CDR3 nucleotides are TGTGCCAGCAGTGAAAGGAGGGCTAGCGGGGGGAAAGAGACCCAGTACTTC. It codes for CASSERRASGGKETQYF. This chain joins TRBV25-1 and TRBJ2-5, with TRBD2 matching over 11 bases. CDR3 length: 17 amino acids. V shed 2 bases, J shed 3 bases, and the junction held 8 bases outside the gene matches. Germline V gives CDR1 MGHDK, CDR2 SYGVNS.

This clone was found a few times. J is TRBJ2-5 and V is TRBV5-6; D is tentatively TRBD1 or TRBD2 (6 bases each). CDR1 and CDR2 (germline): SGHDT, YYEEEE. V lost 3 bases to trimming and J lost 5 bases, with 14 bases between them. The CDR3 is 14 residues long. CDR3: CASSYGGGSETQYF. As DNA, the CDR3 is TGTGCCAGCAGCTATGGAGGGGGGTCCGAGACCCAGTACTTC.

V gene TRBV4-2 combines with J gene TRBJ2-1, with D perhaps TRBD1 (6 bases). This CDR3 contains 15 residues. Trimming stripped 3 bases from V and 1 base from J, with 10 bases between. Germline loops: CDR1 LGHNA, CDR2 YNFKEQ. CDR3 loop: CASSHTRGSYNEQFF. In DNA form, the CDR3 reads TGTGCCAGCAGCCACACAAGGGGGTCCTACAATGAGCAGTTCTTC.

This chain connects TRBV19 to TRBJ1-2; D is possibly TRBD1 (5 bases). Germline loops: CDR1 LNHDA, CDR2 SQIVND (reference sequence). This CDR3 is 17 amino acids long. V lost 4 bases to trimming and J lost 8 bases, with 26 bases between them. CDR3 nucleotides: TGTGCCAGTAGTACGACCGGGACCCCCGCCTTTGAACGAGGCTACACCTTC. Amino acid sequence: CASSTTGTPAFERGYTF. Based on the CDR3 plus reference TRBV19 and TRBJ1-2, the full variable domain is DGGITQSPKYLFRKEGQNVTLSCEQNLNHDAMYWYRQDPGQGLRLIYYSQIVNDFQKGDIAEGYSVSREKKESFPLTVTSAQKNPTAFYLCASSTTGTPAFERGYTFGSGTRLTVV.

The chain recombines TRBV9 with TRBJ1-1; no clear D gene. CDR3 length: 14 residues. Germline CDR1 is SGDLS and CDR2 is YYNGEE. Deletions cut 0 bases from V and 2 bases from J, with 8 bases between. The DNA for the CDR3 is TGTGCCAGCAGCGTAGCCGGGCATAACACTGAAGCTTTCTTT. Encoded protein: CASSVAGHNTEAFF.

The J gene is TRBJ1-2, the V gene TRBV2; 7 bases are shared with TRBD1. Trimming took 6 bases from V and 6 from J; bases not matched to a gene: 7. Germline CDR1 SNHLY, CDR2 FYNNEI. This CDR3 is built from 13 residues. The CDR3 spells CASSARQGDGYTF. In nucleotides, the CDR3 is TGTGCCAGCAGCGCAAGACAGGGAGATGGCTACACCTTC.

The V call is TRBV6-5, the J call TRBJ1-1, with a weak D call TRBD1 (5 bases). Germline CDR1 reads MNHEY; CDR2 reads SVGAGI. The CDR3 extends over 13 amino acids. The V and J ends lost 0 bases and 8 bases respectively, with 10 bases between them. The CDR3 sequence is CASSYSSGMEAFF. CDR3 bases: TGTGCCAGCAGTTACTCGTCAGGGATGGAAGCTTTCTTT.

V is TRBV19 and J is TRBJ1-6; 7 bases map to TRBD1. With 4 bases clipped from V and 7 bases from J, the junction kept 7 bases outside the gene matches. Germline V gene lookup returns CDR1 LNHDA and CDR2 SQIVND (reference sequence). CDR3 length: 15 amino acids. As DNA, the CDR3 is TGTGCCAGTAGTACCCGGACAGGTTCCAATTCACCCCTCCACTTT. Protein: CASSTRTGSNSPLHF.

J is TRBJ1-2 and V is TRBV6-1; no clear D gene. Trimming cost V 0 bases and J 1 base, with 9 bases left between them. This CDR3 is 15 amino acids long. CDR1 is MNHNS, CDR2 SASEGT, per germline. The DNA for the CDR3 is TGTGCCAGCAGTGAAGCCTGGGGAGTTAACTATGGCTACACCTTC. Amino acids: CASSEAWGVNYGYTF.

V gene TRBV21-1 combines with J gene TRBJ2-3; the table's TRBD2 call for D was not verified on the DNA. TRBV21-1 is tagged as a pseudogene. The CDR3 spans 16 residues. The CDR3 is CASSKARTSGTDTQYF. In DNA, the CDR3 is TGTGCCAGCAGCAAAGCCCGGACTAGCGGGACAGATACGCAGTATTTT.

The genes are TRBV5-5 and TRBJ2-2; D gene ambiguous. V shed 2 bases and J shed 3 bases, with 17 bases lying between them. From germline, CDR1 is SGHKS and CDR2 YYEKEE (reference sequence). This CDR3 has 17 amino acids. The CDR3 region is CASSFTLLGRDTGELFF. The CDR3 region has the DNA TGTGCCAGCAGCTTCACCCTTTTGGGCCGGGACACCGGGGAGCTGTTTTTT. The full variable domain, with the rest looked up from reference TRBV5-5 and TRBJ2-2, is DAGVTQSPTHLIKTRGQQVTLRCSPISGHKSVSWYQQVLGQGPQFIFQYYEKEERGRGNFPDRFSARQFPNYSSELNVNALLLGDSALYLCASSFTLLGRDTGELFFGEGSRLTVL.

The chain has TRBV6-6 and TRBJ2-1; D is uncertain. This CDR3 comprises 10 residues. CDR1 is MNHNY and CDR2 is SVGAGI in the germline V gene (reference sequence). The V gene lost 8 bases and the J gene lost 4 bases, with 3 bases spanning the gap. CDR3 in amino acids: CASGYNEQFF. The CDR3 DNA sequence: TGTGCCAGCGGGTACAATGAGCAGTTCTTC.

This clone was observed once. The V call is TRBV5-4, the J call TRBJ2-2; D remains ambiguous. From germline, CDR1 is SGHNT and CDR2 YYREEE (reference sequence). The CDR3 has 14 amino acids. Between the trimmed V and J ends, which lost 0 bases and 2 bases, there was a span of 5 bases. Written as DNA, the CDR3 is TGTGCCAGCAGCTTGGACCTTAACACCGGGGAGCTGTTTTTT. Translation: CASSLDLNTGELFF.

The V and J genes are TRBV29-1 and TRBJ2-2; D tentatively reads TRBD1 or TRBD2 (6 bases each). This CDR3 contains 14 residues. CDR1 SQVTM and CDR2 ANQGSEA come from the germline V gene. The V and J ends lost 4 bases and 5 bases respectively, with 14 bases between them. CDR3 nucleotides: TGCAGCGTTGGGGGGGCGCTCGGAACCGGGGAGCTGTTTTTT. Its translation is CSVGGALGTGELFF.

This chain uses TRBV5-1 with TRBJ2-3; a weak D match, TRBD1 (6 bases). The CDR3 spans 14 residues. The germline CDR1 and CDR2 sequences are SGHRS and YFSETQ. V was cut by 4 bases and J by 0 bases, with 9 bases left in between. The CDR3 nucleotides read TGCGCCAGCAGCGGTACAGGGAGCACAGATACGCAGTATTTT. Encoded protein: CASSGTGSTDTQYF.

The chain links TRBV2 to TRBJ1-2, with D maybe TRBD1 (5 bases). Trimming pared 6 bases from V and 5 bases from J, leaving 19 bases between. The V gene's germline CDR1 is SNHLY and CDR2 FYNNEI. This CDR3 spans 15 amino acids. In DNA form, the CDR3 reads TGTGCCAGCAGCCCTAAATTACAGGTGCTATATGGCTACACCTTC. Translating gives CASSPKLQVLYGYTF.

The rearrangement links TRBV6-5 to TRBJ1-2; the match to TRBD1 covers 7 bases. V shed 7 bases, J shed 4 bases, and the junction held 9 bases outside the gene matches. There are 14 residues in the CDR3. Germline loops: CDR1 MNHEY, CDR2 SVGAGI. CDR3 protein: CASNRRDRLYGYTF. CDR3 bases: TGTGCCAGCAACCGACGGGACAGACTCTATGGCTACACCTTC.

The rearrangement links TRBV7-2 to TRBJ2-3; 8 bases line up with TRBD2. Trimming cost V 4 bases and J 4 bases; bases outside gene matches: 7. Germline CDR1 is SGHTA and CDR2 is FQGNSA. This CDR3 has 15 residues. The CDR3 loop is CASSSTGAGADTQYF. CDR3 nucleotides: TGTGCCAGCAGCTCAACGGGAGCGGGGGCAGATACGCAGTATTTT.

This chain uses TRBV4-2 with TRBJ1-2; TRBD1 matches 9 bases. Germline values: CDR1 LGHNA, CDR2 YNFKEQ. After removal of 0 bases from V and 4 bases from J, the junction contained 9 bases not matched to a gene. The CDR3 runs 17 residues. The CDR3 here is CASSQDSGDRVGYGYTF. CDR3 nucleotide sequence: TGTGCCAGCAGCCAAGATAGTGGGGACAGGGTTGGCTATGGCTACACCTTC.

The chain recombines TRBV4-3 with TRBJ1-4; tentative D call: TRBD1 (5 bases). This CDR3 comprises 18 residues. Germline CDR1 is LGHNA and CDR2 is YSLEER. V was cut by 0 bases and J by 6 bases, with 20 bases left in between. CDR3 amino acids: CASSQDRLSRATHEKLFF. CDR3 DNA sequence: TGCGCCAGCAGCCAAGATCGGTTGTCCAGGGCTACGCATGAAAAACTGTTTTTT.

This chain connects TRBV9 to TRBJ1-4; D is ambiguous. Germline assignment: CDR1 SGDLS and CDR2 YYNGEE. CDR3 length equals 15 residues. V lost 0 bases and J 3 bases, leaving 9 bases between the germline ends. The CDR3 here is CASSVESGANEKLFF. Here the CDR3 DNA reads TGTGCCAGCAGCGTAGAATCAGGCGCTAATGAAAAACTGTTTTTT. Variable domain in full (rest from reference TRBV9 and TRBJ1-4): DSGVTQTPKHLITATGQRVTLRCSPRSGDLSVYWYQQSLDQGLQFLIQYYNGEERAKGNILERFSAQQFPDLHSELNLSSLELGDSALYFCASSVESGANEKLFFGSGTQLSVL.

This chain uses TRBV5-4 with TRBJ2-3, with D unresolved. The CDR3 has 12 residues. V was shortened by 0 bases and J by 5 bases, with 4 bases between the two germline ends. From germline, CDR1 is SGHNT and CDR2 YYREEE (reference sequence). CDR3 DNA sequence: TGTGCCAGCAGCTTGGCACGAGATACGCAGTATTTT. It translates to CASSLARDTQYF.

This chain uses TRBV10-3 with TRBJ1-6; D is perhaps TRBD1 (6 bases). Germline loops: CDR1 ENHRY, CDR2 SYGVKD. This CDR3 region has 14 residues. Trimming removed 4 bases from V and 9 bases from J, with 13 bases in between. The CDR3 protein is CAISGGGGVSPLHF. The CDR3 region has the DNA TGTGCCATCAGTGGCGGGGGCGGGGTTTCACCCCTCCACTTT.

The chain combines TRBV7-3 with TRBJ2-2, with D unresolved. CDR1 and CDR2 from the germline V gene are SGHTA and FQGTGA. The CDR3 spans 13 residues. V dropped 4 bases and J dropped 6 bases, with 9 bases sitting between them. CDR3 nucleotides: TGTGCCAGCAGCTCTGCAGGATCCGGGGAGCTGTTTTTT. It specifies CASSSAGSGELFF.